This TCR beta chain derives from a study of T cell repertoires in cytomegalovirus infection. In the case of this clonotype: Its antigen remains unknown.

From the reads, TCRdb called clonotypes with MiXCR, one entry per CDR3 protein. The sample yields 450,000 to 650,000 distinct CDR3 sequences, 40% seen once. CDR1 LNHDA and CDR2 SQIVND come from the germline V gene (reference sequence). CDR3 size: 13 residues. Between the trimmed V and J ends, which lost 2 bases and 7 bases, there was a span of 11 bases. This chain links TRBV19 with TRBJ1-1; D not resolved. The TCR originated in a human donor in good health (CMV status not recorded). Some clones in this sample may be carry-over from other donors' samples. This sample comprised cultured PBMCs, obtained from culture after CMV antigen stimulation. CDR3 nucleotide sequence: TGTGCCAGTAGTATAAAGGGTAGGAATGAAGCTTTCTTT. Protein product: CASSIKGRNEAFF.